Below are 19 T cell receptor beta chains sequenced from a single sample in a study of cytomegalovirus exposure and HLA in healthy donors (dated by TCRdb to about 2017). Libraries were prepared through the immunoSEQ multiplex PCR assay. TCRdb took over this immuneACCESS table, retaining in-frame rearrangements with V and J assigned. Such tables are incomplete; in checked studies, under half of the missing clones stem from an unresolved V gene, and the remainder is unexplained. The sample contains roughly 180,000 clones, roughly 86% of them found a single time. The ten largest clones take up approximately 7% of the sample. Material for sequencing was PBMCs. The receptor set was obtained from a young man in good health and CMV-seropositive.

V is TRBV10-3 and J is TRBJ1-1; 7 bases align to TRBD1. The ends lost 8 bases at V and 3 bases at J; junction bases unmatched: 12. The germline V gene encodes CDR1 ENHRY and CDR2 SYGVKD. This CDR3 comprises 15 residues. The CDR3: CAIARFDRADTEAFF. The CDR3, as DNA: TGTGCCATCGCCCGTTTTGACAGGGCTGACACTGAAGCTTTCTTT.

This clone has only one observation. The chain has TRBV27 and TRBJ2-3; D is unresolved. This CDR3 is 12 amino acids long. Per germline, CDR1 MNHEY and CDR2 SMNVEV (reference sequence). V dropped 5 bases and J dropped 0 bases, with 3 bases sitting between them. In DNA form, the CDR3 reads TGTGCCAGCAGTCAAAGCACAGATACGCAGTATTTT. Protein sequence: CASSQSTDTQYF.

This sequence joins TRBV4-1 and TRBJ1-6; D not resolved. CDR1 and CDR2 (germline): MGHRA, YSYEKL. The CDR3 has 13 residues. V lost 2 bases and J 12 bases, leaving 11 bases between the germline ends. CDR3 region: CASSQTGLRPLHF. As DNA, the CDR3 is TGCGCCAGCAGCCAAACCGGGTTGAGACCCCTCCACTTT.

This chain connects TRBV5-1 to TRBJ2-7; 9 bases are shared with TRBD1. In germline, CDR1 is SGHRS, CDR2 YFSETQ. The junction had 6 bases not matched to a gene; V was cut back by 3 bases and J by 5 bases. The CDR3 covers 14 residues. CDR3 loop: CASSSRQGGDEQYF. The CDR3 region has the DNA TGCGCCAGCAGCTCCCGACAGGGGGGAGACGAGCAGTACTTC. The whole variable domain, filled in from reference TRBV5-1 and TRBJ2-7, reads KAGVTQTPRYLIKTRGQQVTLSCSPISGHRSVSWYQQTPGQGLQFLFEYFSETQRNKGNFPGRFSGRQFSNSRSEMNVSTLELGDSALYLCASSSRQGGDEQYFGPGTRLTVT.

This chain joins TRBV7-6 and TRBJ2-7; 8 positions match TRBD2. The ends lost 2 bases at V and 3 bases at J; junction bases unmatched: 12. This CDR3 contains 17 residues. Germline V gene sequence: CDR1 SGHVS, CDR2 FNYEAQ. This chain's CDR3 is CASSLNHGSGSLYEQYF. DNA of the CDR3: TGTGCCAGCAGCTTAAACCATGGCAGCGGGAGTCTCTACGAGCAGTACTTC.

As to this clone: Other DNA sequences from this sample encode an identical CDR3 as well. The chain is built from TRBV30 and TRBJ1-5; D gene unclear. The CDR3 length is 13 residues. V lost 0 bases, J lost 6 bases, and 9 bases lay in between. The V gene's germline CDR1 is GTSNPN and CDR2 SVGIG (reference sequence). The CDR3 DNA follows: TGTGCCTGGAGTGTAGGTGGTGGTCAGCCCCAGCATTTT. This gives the protein CAWSVGGGQPQHF.

The V and J genes are TRBV6-5 and TRBJ1-2, with D possibly TRBD1 on 6 matching bases. This CDR3 contains 15 residues. Germline V gene data show CDR1 as MNHEY and CDR2 as SVGAGI. V lost 7 bases, J lost 2 bases, and 17 bases lay in between. The CDR3 coding sequence is TGTGCCAGCATGGAAGGGGGGGTTGCGAACTATGGCTACACCTTC. It encodes CASMEGGVANYGYTF.

The V call is TRBV29-1, the J call TRBJ2-3; 14 bases line up with TRBD2. CDR1 is SQVTM and CDR2 is ANQGSEA in the germline V gene. The CDR3 runs 17 residues. V lost 3 bases to trimming and J lost 0 bases; unmatched junction nucleotides: 5. The CDR3 region is CSVDSGLAGASTDTQYF. In DNA, the CDR3 is TGCAGCGTTGATTCGGGACTAGCGGGGGCCAGCACAGATACGCAGTATTTT.

The genes are TRBV10-2 and TRBJ2-5; weak D call: TRBD2 (5 bases). Between the trimmed V and J ends, which lost 2 bases and 3 bases, there was a span of 7 bases. Germline CDR1 WSHSY, CDR2 SAAADI. The CDR3 runs to 13 residues. The CDR3: CASSEHGEETQYF. The CDR3 DNA is TGCGCCAGCAGTGAGCACGGGGAAGAGACCCAGTACTTC.

The CDR3 DNA reads as TGTGCCAGCAGTCGACCGACCGGGGAAAAACTGTTTTTT. This encodes CASSRPTGEKLFF. The chain uses TRBV5-5 and TRBJ1-4; D call uncertain. Germline V gene sequence: CDR1 SGHKS, CDR2 YYEKEE (reference sequence). The CDR3 sequence is 13 residues long. V was clipped by 5 bases and J by 8 bases, with 13 bases between them. Supplemented by reference TRBV5-5 and TRBJ1-4, the full variable domain reads DAGVTQSPTHLIKTRGQQVTLRCSPISGHKSVSWYQQVLGQGPQFIFQYYEKEERGRGNFPDRFSARQFPNYSSELNVNALLLGDSALYLCASSRPTGEKLFFGSGTQLSVL.

This rearrangement joins TRBV28 to TRBJ1-5, with 10 bases lining up with TRBD1. V was pared by 8 bases and J by 2 bases, with 9 bases of the junction left unmatched. This CDR3 has 16 residues. Germline CDR1 MDHEN, CDR2 SYDVKM. CDR3 residues: CASSRQGAVGNQPQHF. DNA for the CDR3: TGTGCCAGCTCGAGACAGGGGGCGGTGGGCAATCAGCCCCAGCATTTT.

The CDR3 reads CASSKGGGAYNEQFF. The CDR3 DNA reads as TGCGCCAGCAGCAAAGGCGGGGGCGCCTACAATGAGCAGTTCTTC. This chain joins TRBV4-3 and TRBJ2-1; tentatively, D is TRBD2 (7 bases). The V end was cut by 5 bases, the J end by 2 bases, with 13 bases between. From germline, CDR1 is LGHNA and CDR2 YSLEER. CDR3 size: 15 residues.

This clone was observed once. V usage is TRBV7-2 and J usage is TRBJ2-5; D is unclear. The CDR3 totals 12 residues. Trimming took off 2 bases at V and 5 bases at J, with 6 bases between the two ends. Germline V lookup: CDR1 SGHTA, CDR2 FQGNSA. CDR3 in DNA: TGTGCCAGCAGCTTACTGGTGGAGACCCAGTACTTC. Translating gives CASSLLVETQYF. Complete variable domain (other parts from reference TRBV7-2 and TRBJ2-5): GAGVSQSPSNKVTEKGKDVELRCDPISGHTALYWYRQSLGQGLEFLIYFQGNSAPDKSGLPSDRFSAERTGGSVSTLTIQRTQQEDSAVYLCASSLLVETQYFGPGTRLLVL.

This clone was seen only a few times. The chain uses TRBV30 and TRBJ1-2; 8 bases agree with TRBD1. V dropped 5 bases and J dropped 8; count of bases not matched to a gene: 7. The CDR3 loop spans 12 amino acids. Germline CDR1 reads GTSNPN; CDR2 reads SVGIG (reference sequence). This CDR3 is CAWSYRGGGYTF. The CDR3 nucleotides are TGTGCCTGGTCGTACAGGGGGGGCGGCTACACCTTC.

Here the CDR3 reads CASSHGTGGPDEQFF. The CDR3 DNA is TGTGCCAGCAGCCACGGGACAGGGGGACCCGATGAGCAGTTCTTC. The chain couples TRBV5-6 to TRBJ2-1; 11 nucleotides match TRBD1. V shed 4 bases and J 8 bases; nucleotides not matched to a gene: 8. The CDR3 has 15 residues. Germline V CDR1 and CDR2: SGHDT, YYEEEE.

The chain carries TRBV29-1 and TRBJ2-7; D unclear. Looked up from germline, CDR1 is SQVTM and CDR2 is ANQGSEA. The CDR3 extends over 13 amino acids. Trimming pared 7 bases from V and 1 base from J, leaving 14 bases between. The CDR3 is CSAYGSTSYEQYF. CDR3 nucleotides: TGCAGCGCGTATGGGTCGACTTCCTACGAGCAGTACTTC.

For this clone: Other DNA sequences in the same sample also yield this CDR3. This CDR3 is CASSLGGATYEQYF. In DNA form, the CDR3 reads TGTGCCAGCAGCTTAGGAGGGGCTACCTACGAGCAGTACTTC. This chain links TRBV7-9 with TRBJ2-7; D possibly matches TRBD1 or TRBD2 (5 bases each). The germline gives CDR1 SEHNR, CDR2 FQNEAQ (reference sequence). The CDR3 is 14 residues long. Between the trimmed V and J ends, which lost 1 base and 2 bases, there was a span of 9 bases.

The rearrangement uses TRBV30 and TRBJ1-1; 8 bases agree with TRBD1. Unmatched junction bases numbered 11, after V lost 5 bases and J lost 0 bases. CDR3 length: 16 amino acids. CDR1 is GTSNPN, CDR2 SVGIG, per germline (reference sequence). Here the CDR3 DNA reads TGTGCCTGGGGGGGGACAGGCCAATTCATGAACACTGAAGCTTTCTTT. Protein sequence: CAWGGTGQFMNTEAFF. The full variable domain, completed using reference TRBV30 and TRBJ1-1, is SQTIHQWPATLVQPVGSPLSLECTVEGTSNPNLYWYRQAAGRGLQLLFYSVGIGQISSEVPQNLSASRPQDRQFILSSKKLLLSDSGFYLCAWGGTGQFMNTEAFFGQGTRLTVV.

The chain uses TRBV29-1 and TRBJ1-1; the D is unclear. Trimming removed 2 bases from V and 1 base from J, with 5 bases in between. The CDR3 is 12 residues long. Per germline, CDR1 SQVTM and CDR2 ANQGSEA. This CDR3 is CSVEMGNTEAFF. DNA of the CDR3: TGCAGCGTTGAAATGGGGAACACTGAAGCTTTCTTT.